This is a list of T cell receptor beta chains from one sample in a study of CD8 T cells in ankylosing spondylitis. TCRdb recomputed calls from the 5' RACE reads with MiXCR, one row per CDR3 protein. The sample lists some 200,000 distinct CDR3 sequences, about 13% occurring once. The sequencing sample was made of blood, either unsorted or a sorted T cell fraction (not recorded which). All receptors come from a male donor with ankylosing spondylitis or in good health (not recorded which). CDR3s include the opening cysteine and the closing phenylalanine or tryptophan. D genes are given only for firm matches. Some rows have no size entry. The others give once, few or many, or a class for an expanded clone.

CDR3: CASSLRGDLEGYTF
DNA: TGTGCCAGCAGCCTCCGCGGGGACCTGGAGGGCTACACCTTC
size: .
D: .
J: TRBJ1-2
length: 14
V: TRBV7-9

CDR3: CASRYRVIGTDTQYF
DNA: TGTGCCAGCAGGTACCGGGTTATTGGCACAGATACGCAGTATTTT
size: .
D: .
J: TRBJ2-3
length: 15
V: TRBV6-5

CDR3: CAIRPGQGADTQYF
DNA: TGTGCCATCAGGCCCGGACAGGGCGCAGATACGCAGTATTTT
size: few
D: TRBD1
J: TRBJ2-3
length: 14
V: TRBV10-3

CDR3: CASSQEWDSLGYYEQYF
DNA: TGTGCCAGCAGCCAAGAATGGGACAGCCTAGGCTACTACGAGCAGTACTTC
size: .
D: TRBD1
J: TRBJ2-7
length: 17
V: TRBV3-1

CDR3: CASSLGVRGTEAFF
DNA: TGTGCCAGCAGCTTAGGAGTGAGAGGCACTGAAGCTTTCTTT
size: few
D: .
J: TRBJ1-1
length: 14
V: TRBV7-9

CDR3: CASTQGAQLSYEQYF
DNA: TGCGCCAGCACCCAGGGGGCGCAACTGTCCTACGAGCAGTACTTC
size: .
D: TRBD1
J: TRBJ2-7
length: 15
V: TRBV4-1

CDR3: CAGRQGLNTEAFF
DNA: TGTGCCGGGAGACAGGGGCTGAACACTGAAGCTTTCTTT
size: few
D: TRBD1
J: TRBJ1-1
length: 13
V: TRBV2

CDR3: CASSSGQGRETQYF
DNA: TGCGCCAGCAGCTCGGGACAGGGGAGGGAGACCCAGTACTTC
size: .
D: TRBD1
J: TRBJ2-5
length: 14
V: TRBV5-1

CDR3: CASSPAAYQETQYF
DNA: TGTGCCAGCAGTCCAGCGGCGTACCAAGAGACCCAGTACTTC
size: few
D: .
J: TRBJ2-5
length: 14
V: TRBV12-3/TRBV12-4

CDR3: CASRLGQSSSYEQYF
DNA: TGCGCCAGCAGGCTGGGACAGTCGAGCTCCTACGAGCAGTACTTC
size: many
D: TRBD1
J: TRBJ2-7
length: 15
V: TRBV5-1

CDR3: CASSLGGLADTQYF
DNA: TGTGCCAGCAGTTTAGGGGGGTTGGCAGATACGCAGTATTTT
size: few
D: .
J: TRBJ2-3
length: 14
V: TRBV12-3/TRBV12-4

CDR3: CASSFGTPEQYF
DNA: TGTGCCAGCAGTTTCGGGACTCCCGAGCAGTACTTC
size: many
D: .
J: TRBJ2-7
length: 12
V: TRBV12-3/TRBV12-4

CDR3: CASSLNPDQETQYF
DNA: TGTGCCAGCAGTTTAAACCCGGATCAAGAGACCCAGTACTTC
size: .
D: .
J: TRBJ2-5
length: 14
V: TRBV12-3/TRBV12-4

CDR3: CASSQTKANQPQHF
DNA: TGTGCCAGCAGTCAAACCAAGGCGAATCAGCCCCAGCATTTT
size: .
D: .
J: TRBJ1-5
length: 14
V: TRBV12-3/TRBV12-4

CDR3: CASSHDWTRGERNEQFF
DNA: TGTGCCAGCAGCCATGACTGGACTAGGGGGGAGAGGAATGAGCAGTTCTTC
size: .
D: .
J: TRBJ2-1
length: 17
V: TRBV4-2

CDR3: CASSIPGRANTEAFF
DNA: TGCGCCAGCAGCATACCCGGCAGGGCGAACACTGAAGCTTTCTTT
size: .
D: .
J: TRBJ1-1
length: 15
V: TRBV4-1

CDR3: CASSFGAAFNEQFF
DNA: TGTGCCAGCAGTTTCGGGGCGGCCTTCAATGAGCAGTTCTTC
size: .
D: .
J: TRBJ2-1
length: 14
V: TRBV5-6

CDR3: CAISESGGPEAFF
DNA: TGTGCCATCAGTGAGTCCGGGGGACCTGAAGCTTTCTTT
size: few
D: .
J: TRBJ1-1
length: 13
V: TRBV10-3

CDR3: CASSLFLAGGWGTDEQYF
DNA: TGTGCCAGCAGCTTATTCCTAGCGGGAGGATGGGGGACCGACGAGCAGTACTTC
size: few
D: TRBD2
J: TRBJ2-7
length: 18
V: TRBV5-6

CDR3: CASSGYTF
DNA: TGCGCCAGCAGTGGCTACACCTTC
size: .
D: .
J: TRBJ1-2
length: 8
V: TRBV10-1

CDR3: CASSAEGGQVGTEAFF
DNA: TGTGCCAGCAGCGCCGAGGGGGGGCAGGTTGGGACTGAAGCTTTCTTT
size: few
D: .
J: TRBJ1-1
length: 16
V: TRBV9

CDR3: CASSASGTPYEQYF
DNA: TGTGCCAGCAGCGCCTCCGGGACTCCCTACGAGCAGTACTTC
size: .
D: .
J: TRBJ2-7
length: 14
V: TRBV9

CDR3: CSARGGPSSYNSPLHF
DNA: TGCAGTGCTAGAGGGGGACCGAGCTCCTATAATTCACCCCTCCACTTT
size: few
D: .
J: TRBJ1-6
length: 16
V: TRBV20-1

CDR3: CASSSHTSGSPTTGYF
DNA: TGTGCCAGCAGTTCACATACTAGCGGGAGTCCCACGACGGGGTATTTT
size: few
D: TRBD2
J: TRBJ2-3
length: 16
V: TRBV12-3/TRBV12-4

CDR3: CASGLASGSSEQFF
DNA: TGTGCCAGCGGACTCGCTAGCGGGAGCTCTGAGCAGTTCTTC
size: many
D: TRBD2
J: TRBJ2-1
length: 14
V: TRBV7-9